This entry features one T cell receptor beta chain sequence. Its antigen is unidentified. This specimen belongs to a study of shared clonotypes between healthy human individuals. Whole-study context: The study used three CD4 naive, three CD4 memory, two CD8 naive and one CD8 memory plate per donor. Study observations and caveats: Rarefaction indicated that sorted-subset sequencing remained incomplete although depth was large.

Only Caucasian adults living in Nashville, Tennessee served as donors. An even split of each subset's genomic DNA across several immunoSEQ plates was performed. The protocol was immunoSEQ multiplex PCR, while the TCRdb copy is restricted to in-frame clones and leaves out a portion. The repertoire holds 2.3 million or so clones, with approximately 93% as singletons. Germline V CDR1 and CDR2: GTSNPN, SVGIG (reference sequence). Between the trimmed V and J ends, which lost 3 bases and 1 base, there was a span of 7 bases. This CDR3 has 14 amino acids. The specimen sequenced was naive CD4+ T cells from PBMCs. Subset given: CD45RA+ positively selected. This sequence originates from a man in his late teens or twenties in good health. Some clones in this sample may be carry-over from other donors' samples. V gene TRBV30 combines with J gene TRBJ2-6; no clear D. The CDR3 here is CAWRTSSGANVLTF. DNA of the CDR3: TGTGCCTGGAGAACAAGTTCTGGGGCCAACGTCCTGACTTTC.